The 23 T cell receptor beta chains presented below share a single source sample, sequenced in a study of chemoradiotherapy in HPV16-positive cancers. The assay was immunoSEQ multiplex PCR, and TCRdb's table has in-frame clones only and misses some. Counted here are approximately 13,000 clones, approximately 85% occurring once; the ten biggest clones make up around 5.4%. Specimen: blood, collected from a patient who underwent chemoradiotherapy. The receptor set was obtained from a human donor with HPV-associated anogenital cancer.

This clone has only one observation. CDR3 loop: CASSVEPGGTYNEQFF. The DNA of the CDR3 is TGTGCCAGCAGCGTAGAACCGGGGGGTACATACAATGAGCAGTTCTTC. J is TRBJ2-1 and V is TRBV9, with 7 bases that match TRBD2. V lost 0 bases, J lost 4 bases, and 7 bases stayed unmatched. Germline V CDR1 and CDR2: SGDLS, YYNGEE. The CDR3 length is 16 residues.

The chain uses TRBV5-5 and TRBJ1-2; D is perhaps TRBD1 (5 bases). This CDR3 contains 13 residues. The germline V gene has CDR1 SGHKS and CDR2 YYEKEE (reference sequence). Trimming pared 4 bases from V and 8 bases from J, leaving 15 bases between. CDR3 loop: CASSRRQQEGYTF. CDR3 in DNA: TGTGCCAGCAGCCGTCGCCAACAGGAGGGCTACACCTTC.

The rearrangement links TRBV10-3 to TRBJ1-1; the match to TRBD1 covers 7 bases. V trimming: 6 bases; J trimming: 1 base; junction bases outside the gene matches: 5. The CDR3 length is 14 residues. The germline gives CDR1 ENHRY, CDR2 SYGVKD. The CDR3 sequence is CAIRDRLGNTEAFF. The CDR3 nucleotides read TGTGCCATCAGGGACAGGTTAGGGAACACTGAAGCTTTCTTT.

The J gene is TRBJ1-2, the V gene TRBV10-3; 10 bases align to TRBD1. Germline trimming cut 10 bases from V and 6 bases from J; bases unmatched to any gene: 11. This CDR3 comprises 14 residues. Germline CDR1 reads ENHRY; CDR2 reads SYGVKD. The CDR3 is CATHLLGTGDGYTF. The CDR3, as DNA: TGTGCCACACACCTATTGGGGACAGGGGATGGCTACACCTTC.

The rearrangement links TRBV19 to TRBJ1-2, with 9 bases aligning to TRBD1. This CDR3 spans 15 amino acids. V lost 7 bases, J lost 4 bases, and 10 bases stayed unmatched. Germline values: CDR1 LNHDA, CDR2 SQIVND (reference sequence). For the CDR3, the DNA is TGTGCCAGTACTCCACAGGGGGCGTATGGCTATGGCTACACCTTC. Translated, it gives CASTPQGAYGYGYTF.

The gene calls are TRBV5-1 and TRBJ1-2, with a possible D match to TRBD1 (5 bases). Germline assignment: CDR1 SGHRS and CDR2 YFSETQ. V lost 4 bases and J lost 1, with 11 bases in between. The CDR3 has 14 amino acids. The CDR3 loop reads CASSLQTVNYGYTF. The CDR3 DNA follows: TGCGCCAGCAGCCTGCAGACAGTTAACTATGGCTACACCTTC.

In DNA, the CDR3 is TGTGCCAGCAGCCTAGGACAGGATGCAACTAATGAAAAACTGTTTTTT. Its translation is CASSLGQDATNEKLFF. This chain uses TRBV2 with TRBJ1-4; TRBD1 matches at 7 bases. Germline loops: CDR1 SNHLY, CDR2 FYNNEI. This CDR3 spans 16 amino acids. The J segment lost 0 bases and the V segment lost 6 bases, leaving 7 bases of the junction unmatched.

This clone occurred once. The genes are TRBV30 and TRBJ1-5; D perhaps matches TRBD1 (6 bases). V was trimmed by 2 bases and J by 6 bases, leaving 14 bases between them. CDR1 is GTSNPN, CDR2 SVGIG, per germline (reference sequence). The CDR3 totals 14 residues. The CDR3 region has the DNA TGTGCCTGGAGTACCAGGGGAAGAGGTCAGCCCCAGCATTTT. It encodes CAWSTRGRGQPQHF.

The CDR3 protein is CASSLDPGGNEKLFF. Written as DNA, the CDR3 is TGCGCCAGCAGCTTGGACCCAGGGGGGAATGAAAAACTGTTTTTT. The chain links TRBV5-1 to TRBJ1-4; 7 bases agree with TRBD1. Trimming cost V 0 bases and J 5 bases; bases outside gene matches: 4. In germline, CDR1 is SGHRS, CDR2 YFSETQ. There are 15 residues in the CDR3. The complete variable domain, with remaining parts taken from reference TRBV5-1 and TRBJ1-4, reads KAGVTQTPRYLIKTRGQQVTLSCSPISGHRSVSWYQQTPGQGLQFLFEYFSETQRNKGNFPGRFSGRQFSNSRSEMNVSTLELGDSALYLCASSLDPGGNEKLFFGSGTQLSVL.

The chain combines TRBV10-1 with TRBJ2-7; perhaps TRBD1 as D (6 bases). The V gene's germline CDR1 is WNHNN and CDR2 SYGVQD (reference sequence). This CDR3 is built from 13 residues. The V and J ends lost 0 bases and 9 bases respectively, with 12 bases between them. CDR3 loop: CASSESQGTRQYF. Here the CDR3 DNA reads TGCGCCAGCAGTGAGTCGCAGGGGACCCGGCAGTACTTC.

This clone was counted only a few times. The CDR3 DNA reads as TGTGCCAGCAGCGTTTGGACTAGCGGGGAAACCGGGGAGCTGTTTTTT. Its protein is CASSVWTSGETGELFF. The V gene is TRBV7-8, the J gene TRBJ2-2, with 12 nucleotides matching TRBD2. The germline V gene has CDR1 SGHVS and CDR2 FQNEAQ. Trimming took 5 bases from V and 5 from J; bases not matched to a gene: 6. The CDR3 is 16 amino acids.

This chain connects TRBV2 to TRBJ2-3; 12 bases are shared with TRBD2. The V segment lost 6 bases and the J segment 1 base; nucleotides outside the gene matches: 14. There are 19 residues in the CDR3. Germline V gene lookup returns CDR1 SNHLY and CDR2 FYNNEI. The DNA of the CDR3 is TGTGCCAGCAGACTAGCGGGGGGACCTGCTGAACGAGGCACAGATACGCAGTATTTT. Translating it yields CASRLAGGPAERGTDTQYF. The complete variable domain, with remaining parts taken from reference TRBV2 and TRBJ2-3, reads EPEVTQTPSHQVTQMGQEVILRCVPISNHLYFYWYRQILGQKVEFLVSFYNNEISEKSEIFDDQFSVERPDGSNFTLKIRSTKLEDSAMYFCASRLAGGPAERGTDTQYFGPGTRLTVL.

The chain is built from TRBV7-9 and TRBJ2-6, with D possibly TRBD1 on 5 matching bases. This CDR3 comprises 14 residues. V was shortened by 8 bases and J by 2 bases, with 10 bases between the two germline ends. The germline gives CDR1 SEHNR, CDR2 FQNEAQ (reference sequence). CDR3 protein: CASRLQAGANVLTF. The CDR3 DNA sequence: TGTGCCAGCCGGTTACAGGCTGGGGCCAACGTCCTGACTTTC.

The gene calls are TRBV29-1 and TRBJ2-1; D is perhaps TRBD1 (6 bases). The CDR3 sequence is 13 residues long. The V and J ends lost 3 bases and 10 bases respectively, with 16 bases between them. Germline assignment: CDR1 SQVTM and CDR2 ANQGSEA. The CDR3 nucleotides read TGCAGCGTTGATGGTGGGGCAGGGGTCGAGCAGTTCTTC. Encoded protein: CSVDGGAGVEQFF.

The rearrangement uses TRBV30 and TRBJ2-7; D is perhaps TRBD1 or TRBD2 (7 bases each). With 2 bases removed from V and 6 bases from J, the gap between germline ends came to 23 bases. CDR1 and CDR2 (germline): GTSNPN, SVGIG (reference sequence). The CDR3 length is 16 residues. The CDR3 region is CAWSPQGGEGFREQYV. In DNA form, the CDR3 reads TGTGCCTGGAGTCCTCAGGGGGGGGAGGGATTTCGCGAGCAGTACGTC.

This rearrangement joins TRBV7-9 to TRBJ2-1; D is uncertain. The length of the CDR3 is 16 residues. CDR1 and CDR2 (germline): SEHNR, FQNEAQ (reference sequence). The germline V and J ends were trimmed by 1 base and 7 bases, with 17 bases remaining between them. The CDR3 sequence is CASSLVGNFRINEQFF. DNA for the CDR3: TGTGCCAGCAGCTTAGTTGGGAATTTTCGAATAAATGAGCAGTTCTTC.

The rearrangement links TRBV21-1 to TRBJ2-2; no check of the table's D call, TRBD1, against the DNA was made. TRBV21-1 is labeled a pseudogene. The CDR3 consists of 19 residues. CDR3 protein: CASSPPFGEQGKYTGELFF. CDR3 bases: TGTGCCAGCAGCCCCCCGTTTGGGGAACAGGGGAAGTACACCGGGGAGCTGTTTTTT.

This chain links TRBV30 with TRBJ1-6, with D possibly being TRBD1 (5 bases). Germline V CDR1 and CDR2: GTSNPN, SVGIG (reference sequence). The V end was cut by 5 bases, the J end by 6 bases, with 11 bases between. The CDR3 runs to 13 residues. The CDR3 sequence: CAWGGDLNSPLHF. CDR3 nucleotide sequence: TGTGCCTGGGGCGGGGACCTTAATTCACCCCTCCACTTT.

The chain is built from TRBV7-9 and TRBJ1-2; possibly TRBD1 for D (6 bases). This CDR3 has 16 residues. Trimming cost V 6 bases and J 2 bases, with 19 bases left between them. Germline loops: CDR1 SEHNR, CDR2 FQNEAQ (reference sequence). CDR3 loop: CASRPDLRGTNYGYTF. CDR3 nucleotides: TGTGCCAGCAGACCAGATCTTCGGGGGACAAACTATGGCTACACCTTC.

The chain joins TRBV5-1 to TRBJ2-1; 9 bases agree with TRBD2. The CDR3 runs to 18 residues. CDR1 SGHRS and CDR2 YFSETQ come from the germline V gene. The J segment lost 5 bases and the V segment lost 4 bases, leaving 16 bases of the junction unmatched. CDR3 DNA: TGCGCCAGCAGCAGAGCGGGGGGACTCATTCCGACTGACAATGAGCAGTTCTTC. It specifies CASSRAGGLIPTDNEQFF.

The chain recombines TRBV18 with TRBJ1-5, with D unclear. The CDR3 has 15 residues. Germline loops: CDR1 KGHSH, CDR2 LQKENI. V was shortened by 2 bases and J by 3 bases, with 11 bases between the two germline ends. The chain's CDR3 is CASSPMDAYNQPQHF. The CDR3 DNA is TGTGCCAGCTCACCAATGGACGCCTACAATCAGCCCCAGCATTTT.

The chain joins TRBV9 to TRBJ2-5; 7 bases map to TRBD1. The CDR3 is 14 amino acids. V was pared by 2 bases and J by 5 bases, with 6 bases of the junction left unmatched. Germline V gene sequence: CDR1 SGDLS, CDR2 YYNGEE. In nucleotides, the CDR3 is TGTGCCAGCAGCGTGACCGGGACAGTGGAGACCCAGTACTTC. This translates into CASSVTGTVETQYF.

CDR3 DNA sequence: TGCGCCAGCAGCTTGTCGACGGGGACCACAGATACGCAGTATTTT. It codes for CASSLSTGTTDTQYF. The chain recombines TRBV5-1 with TRBJ2-3; D may correspond to TRBD1 or TRBD2 (5 bases each). Germline V CDR1 and CDR2: SGHRS, YFSETQ. Trimming shortened V by 1 base and J by 2 bases, and 11 bases separated the two germline ends. This CDR3 is 15 amino acids long. Looking up the rest from reference TRBV5-1 and TRBJ2-3 gives the full variable domain: KAGVTQTPRYLIKTRGQQVTLSCSPISGHRSVSWYQQTPGQGLQFLFEYFSETQRNKGNFPGRFSGRQFSNSRSEMNVSTLELGDSALYLCASSLSTGTTDTQYFGPGTRLTVL.